Detailed here is one T cell receptor beta chain. Its specificity is not known. Using immunoSEQ multiplex PCR, the repertoire was profiled, and TCRdb retains in-frame clones only, with some absent. The table includes 20,000 to 25,000 clones, 76% detected once. These data belong to a study of CD4 T cells in relation to SARS-CoV-2 and coronaviruses. The unexposed donors gave CD4+ T cells in about 2010-2019, prior to COVID-19. Isolation of CD4+ T cells took place after about 10 days in culture. As cell numbers allowed, unexposed-donor CD4+ T cells faced SARS-CoV-2 S/N and four cold-coronavirus spikes. V trimming: 10 bases; J trimming: 1 base; junction bases outside the gene matches: 15. This CDR3 has 18 amino acids. Germline assignment: CDR1 SNHLY and CDR2 FYNNEI.

The chain uses TRBV2 and TRBJ2-1; TRBD2 matches at 11 bases. The material sequenced was CD4+ T cells from PBMCs, cultured in vitro. The receptor's source is a human donor in good health. The CDR3 bases are TGTGCCATCTCGACAGATCTGACTAGCGGGAATTCCTACAATGAGCAGTTCTTC. It encodes CAISTDLTSGNSYNEQFF.